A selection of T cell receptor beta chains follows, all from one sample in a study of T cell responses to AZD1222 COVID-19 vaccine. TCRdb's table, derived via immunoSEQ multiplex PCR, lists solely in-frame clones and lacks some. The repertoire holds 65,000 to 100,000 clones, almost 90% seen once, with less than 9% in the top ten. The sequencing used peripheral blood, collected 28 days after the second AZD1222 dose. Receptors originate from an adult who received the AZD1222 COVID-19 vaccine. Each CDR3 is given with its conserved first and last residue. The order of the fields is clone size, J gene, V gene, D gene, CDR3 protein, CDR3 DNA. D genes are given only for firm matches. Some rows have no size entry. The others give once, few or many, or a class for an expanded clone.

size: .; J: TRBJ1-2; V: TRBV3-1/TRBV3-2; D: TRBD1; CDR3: CASSRQTGVDYGYTF; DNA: TGTGCCAGCAGCCGCCAGACAGGGGTCGACTATGGCTACACCTTC
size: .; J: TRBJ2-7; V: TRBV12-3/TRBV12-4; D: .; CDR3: CASSLGHRYEQYF; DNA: TGTGCCAGCAGTTTAGGACACCGGTACGAGCAGTACTTC
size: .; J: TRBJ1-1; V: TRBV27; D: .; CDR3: CASSSRGRVNTEAFF; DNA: TGTGCCAGCAGTTCACGAGGACGAGTTAACACTGAAGCTTTCTTT
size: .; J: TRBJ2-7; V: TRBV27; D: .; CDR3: CASRGTRSYEQYF; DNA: TGTGCCAGCAGAGGGACTCGCTCCTACGAGCAGTACTTC
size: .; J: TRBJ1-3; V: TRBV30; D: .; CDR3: CAWREPPGNTIYF; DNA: TGTGCCTGGAGAGAACCGCCGGGAAACACCATATATTTT
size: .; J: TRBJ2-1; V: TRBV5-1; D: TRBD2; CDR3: CASSLQTSLSYNEQFF; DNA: TGCGCCAGCAGCCTCCAGACTAGCCTCTCCTACAATGAGCAGTTCTTC
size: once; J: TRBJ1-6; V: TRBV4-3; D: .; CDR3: CASSQYWRGSGNSPLHF; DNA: TGCGCCAGCAGCCAATATTGGAGGGGGTCGGGGAATTCACCCCTCCACTTT
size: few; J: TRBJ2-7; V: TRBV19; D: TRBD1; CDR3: CASSQTTGSYEQYF; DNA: TGTGCCAGTAGCCAGACGACAGGGTCCTACGAGCAGTACTTC
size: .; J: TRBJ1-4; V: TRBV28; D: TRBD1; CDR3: CASSLRQGTNEKLFF; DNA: TGTGCCAGCAGTTTAAGACAGGGGACTAATGAAAAACTGTTTTTT
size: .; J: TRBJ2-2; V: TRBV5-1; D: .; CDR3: CASSSGLNTGELFF; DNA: TGCGCCAGCAGTTCAGGGTTGAACACCGGGGAGCTGTTTTTT
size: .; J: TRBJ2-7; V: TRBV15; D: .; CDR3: CATSRDPPVAAPYEQYF; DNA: TGTGCCACCAGCAGAGATCCCCCCGTGGCGGCCCCCTACGAGCAGTACTTC
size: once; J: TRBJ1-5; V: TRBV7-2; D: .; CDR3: CASSAYSNQPQHF; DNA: TGTGCCAGCAGCGCCTATAGCAATCAGCCCCAGCATTTT
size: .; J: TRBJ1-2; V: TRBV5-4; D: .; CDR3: CASSLGLYGYTF; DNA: TGTGCCAGCAGCTTGGGACTGTATGGCTACACCTTC
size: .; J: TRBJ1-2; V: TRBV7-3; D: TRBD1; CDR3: CASSQDGTADNYGYTF; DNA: TGTGCCAGCAGCCAAGACGGGACAGCTGATAACTATGGCTACACCTTC
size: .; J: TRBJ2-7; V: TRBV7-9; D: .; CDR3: CASSLAGGLSYEQYF; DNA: TGTGCCAGCAGCTTAGCCGGGGGCCTCTCCTACGAGCAGTACTTC
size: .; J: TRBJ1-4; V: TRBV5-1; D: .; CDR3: CASSLGPTSNEKLFF; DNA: TGCGCCAGCAGCTTGGGGCCCACTTCTAATGAAAAACTGTTTTTT
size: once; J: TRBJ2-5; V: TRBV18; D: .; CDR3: CASSPPSQETQYF; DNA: TGTGCCAGCTCACCGCCGAGCCAAGAGACCCAGTACTTC
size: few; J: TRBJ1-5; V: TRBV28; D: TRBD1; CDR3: CASSSTGTGEQPQHF; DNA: TGTGCCAGCAGTTCGACCGGGACAGGGGAGCAGCCCCAGCATTTT
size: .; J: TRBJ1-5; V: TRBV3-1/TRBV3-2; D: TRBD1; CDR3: CASSQELDRVLNQPQHF; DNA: TGTGCCAGCAGCCAAGAATTAGACAGGGTGCTGAATCAGCCCCAGCATTTT
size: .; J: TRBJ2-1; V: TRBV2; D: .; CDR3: CASTSGIEQFF; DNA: TGTGCCAGCACTTCGGGAATCGAGCAGTTCTTC
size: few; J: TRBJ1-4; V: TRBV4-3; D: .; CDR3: CASSQDLRRQNEKLFF; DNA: TGCGCCAGCAGCCAAGATCTCCGGCGGCAGAATGAAAAACTGTTTTTT
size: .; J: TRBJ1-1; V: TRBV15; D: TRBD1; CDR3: CATSRDKGQAEAFF; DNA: TGTGCCACCAGCAGAGATAAAGGACAGGCTGAAGCTTTCTTT
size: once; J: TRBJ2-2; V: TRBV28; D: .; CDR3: CASSLFNINTGELFF; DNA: TGTGCCAGCAGTTTATTTAACATAAACACCGGGGAGCTGTTTTTT
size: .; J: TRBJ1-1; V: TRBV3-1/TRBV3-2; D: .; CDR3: CASSQGLRGAGTEAFF; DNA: TGTGCCAGCAGCCAAGGTCTTCGGGGAGCGGGCACTGAAGCTTTCTTT
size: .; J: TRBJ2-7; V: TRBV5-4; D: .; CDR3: CASSLPAREQYF; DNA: TGTGCCAGCAGCTTGCCAGCGCGGGAGCAGTACTTC
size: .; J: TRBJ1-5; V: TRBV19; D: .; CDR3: CASSMAVNSNQPQHF; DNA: TGTGCCAGTAGTATGGCCGTAAATAGCAATCAGCCCCAGCATTTT
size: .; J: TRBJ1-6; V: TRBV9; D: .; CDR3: CASSVVILSDSPLHF; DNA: TGTGCCAGCAGCGTAGTTATTCTTTCGGATTCACCCCTCCACTTT
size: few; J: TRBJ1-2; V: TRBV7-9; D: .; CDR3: CASSLVQDQDYGYTF; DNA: TGTGCCAGCAGCTTAGTTCAGGACCAGGACTATGGCTACACCTTC
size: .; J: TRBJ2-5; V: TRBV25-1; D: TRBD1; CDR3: CASSARGRRETQYF; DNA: TGTGCCAGCAGTGCCAGGGGGCGCCGAGAGACCCAGTACTTC
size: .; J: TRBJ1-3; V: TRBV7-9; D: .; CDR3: CASSLGVVGNTIYF; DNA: TGTGCCAGCAGCTTGGGGGTAGTTGGAAACACCATATATTTT
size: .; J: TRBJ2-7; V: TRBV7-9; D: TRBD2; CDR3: CASSLGLAGFSYEQYF; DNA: TGTGCCAGCAGCTTAGGACTAGCGGGATTCTCCTACGAGCAGTACTTC
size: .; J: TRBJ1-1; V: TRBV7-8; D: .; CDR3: CASSLRVGITEAFF; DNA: TGTGCCAGCAGCTTAAGGGTCGGGATAACTGAAGCTTTCTTT
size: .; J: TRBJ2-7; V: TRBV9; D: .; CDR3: CASSVGGTEGGQYF; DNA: TGTGCCAGCAGCGTAGGAGGCACTGAGGGAGGGCAGTACTTC
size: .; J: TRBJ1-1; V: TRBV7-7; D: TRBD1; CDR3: CASSPILTGGAVTEAFF; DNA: TGTGCTAGCAGCCCAATTCTTACAGGGGGCGCGGTAACTGAAGCTTTCTTT
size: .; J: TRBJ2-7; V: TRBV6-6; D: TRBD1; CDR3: CASSSKAGTGDYEQYF; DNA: TGTGCCAGCAGTTCAAAAGCCGGGACAGGAGACTACGAGCAGTACTTC
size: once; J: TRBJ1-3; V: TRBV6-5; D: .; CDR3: CASSSSRGGGNTIYF; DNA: TGTGCCAGCAGTAGTTCTAGAGGGGGTGGAAACACCATATATTTT
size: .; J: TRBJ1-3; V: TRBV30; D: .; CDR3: CAWSVGGNTIYF; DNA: TGTGCCTGGAGTGTAGGTGGAAACACCATATATTTT
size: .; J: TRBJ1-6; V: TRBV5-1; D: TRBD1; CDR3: CASSSGTGFSPLHF; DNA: TGCGCCAGCAGCTCCGGGACAGGTTTTTCACCCCTCCACTTT
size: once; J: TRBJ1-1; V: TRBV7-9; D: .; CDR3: CASSFGGGHTEAFF; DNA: TGTGCCAGCAGCTTTGGAGGGGGGCATACTGAAGCTTTCTTT
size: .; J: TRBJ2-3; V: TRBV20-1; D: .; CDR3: CSVTGTGKQYF; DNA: TGCAGTGTTACCGGGACGGGCAAGCAGTATTTT
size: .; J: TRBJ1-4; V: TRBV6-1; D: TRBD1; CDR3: CASRTGGTNEKLFF; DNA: TGTGCCAGCAGAACAGGGGGCACTAATGAAAAACTGTTTTTT
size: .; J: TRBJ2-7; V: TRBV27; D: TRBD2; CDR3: CASSLRLYGGSIYEQYF; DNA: TGTGCCAGCAGTTTACGCCTATACGGCGGGAGTATCTACGAGCAGTACTTC
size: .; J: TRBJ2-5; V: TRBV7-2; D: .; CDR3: CASSLGGRGETQYF; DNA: TGTGCCAGCAGCTTAGGTGGCAGGGGAGAGACCCAGTACTTC
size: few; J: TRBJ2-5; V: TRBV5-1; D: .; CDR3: CASSLTSMYQETQYF; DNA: TGCGCCAGCAGCTTGACTAGCATGTACCAAGAGACCCAGTACTTC
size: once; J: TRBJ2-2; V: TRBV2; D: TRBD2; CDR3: CASSELGLAVNTGELFF; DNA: TGTGCCAGCAGTGAATTAGGCCTAGCGGTAAACACCGGGGAGCTGTTTTTT
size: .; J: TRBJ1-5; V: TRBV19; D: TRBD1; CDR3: CASSMGDRPNQPQHF; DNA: TGTGCCAGTAGTATGGGGGACAGGCCCAATCAGCCCCAGCATTTT
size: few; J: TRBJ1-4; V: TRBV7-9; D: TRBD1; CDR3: CASSLGDRGKKEKLFF; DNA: TGTGCCAGCAGCTTAGGGGACAGGGGCAAAAAGGAAAAACTGTTTTTT
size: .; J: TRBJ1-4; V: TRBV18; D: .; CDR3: CASSHRYGLLPNEKLFF; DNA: TGTGCCAGCTCACACCGGTACGGGCTTCTACCTAATGAAAAACTGTTTTTT
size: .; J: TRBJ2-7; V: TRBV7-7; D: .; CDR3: CASSLAAGQYEQYF; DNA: TGTGCTAGCAGCTTAGCCGCGGGTCAGTACGAGCAGTACTTC
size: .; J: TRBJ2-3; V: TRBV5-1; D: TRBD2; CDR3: CASSLTASGGTDTQYF; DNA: TGCGCCAGCAGCCTGACAGCCTCGGGGGGTACAGATACGCAGTATTTT
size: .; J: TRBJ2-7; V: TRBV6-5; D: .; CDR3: CASSQRGQPYEQYF; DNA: TGTGCCAGCAGTCAACGGGGACAACCCTACGAGCAGTACTTC
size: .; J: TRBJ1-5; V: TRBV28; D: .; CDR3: CASSLPNQPQHF; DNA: TGTGCCAGCAGTTTACCCAATCAGCCCCAGCATTTT
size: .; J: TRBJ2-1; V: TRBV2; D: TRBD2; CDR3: CASEREMNNEQFF; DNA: TGTGCCAGTGAGCGGGAGATGAACAATGAGCAGTTCTTC